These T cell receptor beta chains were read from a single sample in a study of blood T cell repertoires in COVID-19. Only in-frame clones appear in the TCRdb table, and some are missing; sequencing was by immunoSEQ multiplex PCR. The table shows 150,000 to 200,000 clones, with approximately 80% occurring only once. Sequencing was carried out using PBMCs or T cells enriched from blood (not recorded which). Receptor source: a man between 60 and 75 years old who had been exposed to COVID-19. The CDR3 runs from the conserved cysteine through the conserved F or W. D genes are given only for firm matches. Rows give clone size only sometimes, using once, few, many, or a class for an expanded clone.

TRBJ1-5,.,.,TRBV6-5,CASSRQSNQPQHF,TGTGCCAGCAGCCGACAGTCCAATCAGCCCCAGCATTTT
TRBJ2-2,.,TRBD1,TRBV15,CATSTPYGTGIGELFF,TGTGCCACCAGCACGCCCTACGGGACAGGGATCGGGGAGCTGTTTTTT
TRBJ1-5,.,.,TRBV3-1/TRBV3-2,CASSQAMGGSNQPQHF,TGTGCCAGCAGCCAAGCGATGGGAGGGAGCAATCAGCCCCAGCATTTT
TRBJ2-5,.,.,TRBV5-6,CASSLEAGIRETQYF,TGTGCCAGCAGCCTCGAAGCAGGGATTCGAGAGACCCAGTACTTC
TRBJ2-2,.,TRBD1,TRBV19,CASSYPQGWDTGELFF,TGTGCCAGTAGCTACCCACAGGGGTGGGACACCGGGGAGCTGTTTTTT
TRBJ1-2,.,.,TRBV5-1,CASSSTWRRGYLGYTF,TGCGCCAGCAGCTCAACATGGAGACGGGGGTATCTCGGCTACACCTTC
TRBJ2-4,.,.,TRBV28,CASSPSGTENIQYF,TGTGCCAGCAGCCCCTCCGGGACTGAAAACATTCAGTACTTC
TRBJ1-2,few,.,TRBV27,CASSLTKLYGYTF,TGTGCCAGCAGTTTAACGAAGCTATATGGCTACACCTTC
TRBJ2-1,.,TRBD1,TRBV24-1,CATDRGKANEQFF,TGTGCCACGGACAGGGGTAAGGCCAATGAGCAGTTCTTC
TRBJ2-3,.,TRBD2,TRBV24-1,CATSGGRASGSIGTDTQYF,TGTGCCACCAGTGGGGGTCGGGCTAGCGGGAGCATTGGGACAGATACGCAGTATTTT
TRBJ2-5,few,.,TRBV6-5,CASSYESGTQYF,TGTGCCAGCAGTTACGAGAGTGGGACCCAGTACTTC
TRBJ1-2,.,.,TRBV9,CASSDSGSTYGYTF,TGTGCCAGCAGCGACTCAGGTTCTACCTATGGCTACACCTTC
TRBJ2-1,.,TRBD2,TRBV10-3,CAIRGSGRGAYNEQFF,TGTGCCATCAGGGGTAGCGGGAGGGGCGCCTACAATGAGCAGTTCTTC
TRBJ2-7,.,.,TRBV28,CASSSGSYEQYF,TGTGCCAGCAGTTCGGGGTCCTACGAGCAGTACTTC
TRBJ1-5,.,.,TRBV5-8,CASSLEVGPENQPQHF,TGTGCCAGCAGCCTGGAGGTGGGGCCGGAAAATCAGCCCCAGCATTTT
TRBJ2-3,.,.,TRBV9,CASSAPGQSTDTQYF,TGTGCCAGCAGTGCACCGGGACAAAGCACAGATACGCAGTATTTT
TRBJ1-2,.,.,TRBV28,CASSPRVQQSLNYGYTF,TGTGCCAGCAGTCCCAGGGTTCAGCAAAGCCTTAACTATGGCTACACCTTC
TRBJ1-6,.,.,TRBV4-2,CASSQEEAGLGAPLHF,TGTGCCAGCAGCCAAGAGGAAGCAGGCCTCGGGGCACCCCTCCACTTT
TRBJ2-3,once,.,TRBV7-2,CASSSLGSGGEYF,TGTGCCAGCAGCTCACTGGGATCCGGGGGAGAGTATTTT
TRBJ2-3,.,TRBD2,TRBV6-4,CASSDAGGPDTQYF,TGTGCCAGCAGTGACGCGGGAGGGCCAGATACGCAGTATTTT
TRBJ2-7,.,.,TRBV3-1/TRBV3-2,CASSHHHRVVVYEQYF,TGTGCCAGCAGCCACCACCACAGGGTGGTAGTTTACGAGCAGTACTTC
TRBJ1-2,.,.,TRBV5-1,CASSLDTGDYGYTF,TGCGCCAGCAGCTTGGATACAGGTGATTATGGCTACACCTTC
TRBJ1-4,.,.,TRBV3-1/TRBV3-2,CASSQDVSVYEKLFF,TGTGCCAGCAGCCAAGATGTGAGTGTGTATGAAAAACTGTTTTTT
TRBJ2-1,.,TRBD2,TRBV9,CASSPKGLAGVSGGSGFNEQFF,TGTGCCAGCAGCCCGAAAGGACTAGCGGGAGTCTCAGGAGGTTCCGGATTTAATGAGCAGTTCTTC
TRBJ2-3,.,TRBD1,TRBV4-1,CASSQGQGATDTQYF,TGCGCCAGCAGCCAAGGACAGGGGGCGACAGATACGCAGTATTTT
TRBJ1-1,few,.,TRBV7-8,CASRESTEAFF,TGTGCCAGCCGGGAAAGCACTGAAGCTTTCTTT
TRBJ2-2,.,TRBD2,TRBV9,CASSVSSGRGTGELFF,TGTGCCAGCAGCGTCTCGAGCGGGAGAGGCACCGGGGAGCTGTTTTTT
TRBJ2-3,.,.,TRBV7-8,CASSFGDSSTDTQYF,TGTGCCAGCAGCTTCGGGGACTCGAGCACAGATACGCAGTATTTT
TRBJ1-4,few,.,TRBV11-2,CASSWGGNQQAKLFF,TGTGCCAGCAGCTGGGGGGGGAATCAACAGGCAAAACTGTTTTTT
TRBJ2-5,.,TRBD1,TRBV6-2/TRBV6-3,CASSNLQGVETQYF,TGTGCCAGCAGTAACTTACAGGGGGTAGAGACCCAGTACTTC
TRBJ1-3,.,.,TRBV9,CASSVLEGRGNTIYF,TGTGCCAGCAGCGTATTGGAGGGGCGTGGAAACACCATATATTTT
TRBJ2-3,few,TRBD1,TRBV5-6,CASSLVPAGGGGDTQYF,TGTGCCAGCAGCTTGGTACCCGCAGGGGGCGGCGGAGATACGCAGTATTTT
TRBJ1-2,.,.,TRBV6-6,CASRDPTGTRAGYTF,TGTGCCAGCAGGGATCCAACAGGGACCCGAGCGGGCTACACCTTC